The next 25 T cell receptor beta chains were all read from a single sample in a study of glioma-infiltrating T cells. Using RNA template, CDR3s of TCR alpha and beta were amplified with iRepertoire arm-PCR. TCRdb independently ran MiXCR on the multiplex PCR reads; one entry per CDR3 protein. Of a few hundred thousand distinct CDR3 sequences listed, more than 35% are singletons. Sequenced sample: glioma tissue, nonneoplastic brain tissue, or PBMCs (not recorded which). All receptors come from a human donor with low-grade glioma or glioblastoma, undergoing nonglioma brain surgery, or in good health (not recorded which).

In regard to this clonotype: The conserved closing phenylalanine or tryptophan is absent in this CDR3, likely reflecting a read error. The genes are TRBV20-1 and TRBJ1-2; 8 bases agree with TRBD1. Germline lookup yields CDR1 DFQATT and CDR2 SNEGSKA (reference sequence). V shed 5 bases and J 6 bases; nucleotides not matched to a gene: 11. This CDR3 has 14 amino acids. The CDR3 sequence is CSARGQGLKNGYTL. Here the CDR3 DNA reads TGCAGTGCTCGCGGACAGGGACTCAAGAATGGCTACACCTTA.

The chain uses TRBV14 and TRBJ2-7; D is ambiguous. The V gene's germline CDR1 is SGHDN and CDR2 FVKESK. The CDR3 length is 15 residues. V lost 1 base, J lost 6 bases, and 16 bases lay in between. In DNA, the CDR3 is TGTGCCAGCAGCCAAGCTTCCTGGACGGTGGTCGAGCAGTACTTC. Its protein is CASSQASWTVVEQYF.

The rearrangement uses TRBV12-3 or TRBV12-4 and TRBJ2-7; TRBD2 aligns across 7 bases. The CDR3 runs 13 residues. V was clipped by 6 bases and J by 4 bases; unmatched bases: 6. CDR3 DNA: TGTGCCAGCAGCCGGGACTATAGGTACGAGCAGTACTTC. Translating it yields CASSRDYRYEQYF.

This clonotype was seen a handful of times. The chain joins TRBV29-1 to TRBJ2-5; 11 bases match TRBD1. Germline CDR1 SQVTM, CDR2 ANQGSEA. V was pared by 4 bases and J by 5 bases, with 6 bases of the junction left unmatched. This CDR3 contains 14 residues. This chain's CDR3 is CSVGRTGGQETQYF. The CDR3 DNA sequence: TGCAGCGTTGGACGGACAGGGGGCCAGGAGACCCAGTACTTC. The full variable domain, completed using reference TRBV29-1 and TRBJ2-5, is SAVISQKPSRDICQRGTSLTIQCQVDSQVTMMFWYRQQPGQSLTLIATANQGSEATYESGFVIDKFPISRPNLTFSTLTVSNMSPEDSSIYLCSVGRTGGQETQYFGPGTRLLVL.

On this clonotype: The junction departs from the called germline gene at one end, perhaps through a read error. The rearrangement joins TRBV18 to TRBJ1-2; 7 bases match TRBD1. Germline CDR1 and CDR2: KGHSH and LQKENI. The CDR3 has 13 amino acids. The CDR3 DNA reads TGTGCCAGCCCACCCAACAGGGGTGAGGGCTACACCTTC. Residues: CASPPNRGEGYTF. The full variable domain, rest sourced from reference TRBV18 and TRBJ1-2, is NAGVMQNPRHLVRRRGQEARLRCSPMKGHSHVYWYRQLPEEGLKFMVYLQKENIIDESGMPKERFSAEFPKEGPSILRIQQVVRGDSAAYFCASPPNRGEGYTFGSGTRLTVV.

This clonotype appeared a single time. The chain carries TRBV7-4 and TRBJ2-5; D possibly corresponds to TRBD1 (6 bases). Germline V CDR1 and CDR2: SGHVT, SQSDAQ. The ends were cut back, 5 bases at V and 3 bases at J, with 16 bases in the middle. This CDR3 contains 15 residues. The DNA of the CDR3 is TGTGCCAGCAGCCCCACTGGGGGCCAAAAAGAGACCCAGTACTTC. Its protein is CASSPTGGQKETQYF.

The V and J genes are TRBV16 and TRBJ1-2; no reliable D call. The CDR3 runs to 15 residues. The germline gives CDR1 KGHSY, CDR2 FQNENV. Trimming stripped 3 bases from V and 0 bases from J, with 11 bases between. The CDR3 spells CASSQQARPNYGYTF. CDR3 in DNA: TGTGCCAGCAGCCAGCAGGCAAGGCCTAACTATGGCTACACCTTC.

The rearrangement uses TRBV15 and TRBJ2-1, with 11 bases matching TRBD2. With V trimmed by 6 bases and J by 4 bases, 23 bases remained unmatched. This CDR3 has 21 residues. The germline V gene encodes CDR1 LNHNV and CDR2 YYDKDF (reference sequence). The CDR3 spells CATRQTDPPSLAGVVYNEQFF. In nucleotides, the CDR3 is TGTGCCACCAGGCAAACGGACCCCCCTTCACTAGCGGGAGTAGTATACAATGAGCAGTTCTTC.

The V call is TRBV5-1, the J call TRBJ1-1; D call uncertain. Trimming removed 0 bases from V and 4 bases from J, with 10 bases in between. CDR3 length: 14 residues. Germline V gene sequence: CDR1 SGHRS, CDR2 YFSETQ. CDR3 region: CASSLADEGTEAFF. The CDR3, as DNA: TGCGCCAGCAGCTTGGCCGACGAGGGCACTGAAGCTTTCTTT. Filled out from reference TRBV5-1 and TRBJ1-1, the complete variable domain reads KAGVTQTPRYLIKTRGQQVTLSCSPISGHRSVSWYQQTPGQGLQFLFEYFSETQRNKGNFPGRFSGRQFSNSRSEMNVSTLELGDSALYLCASSLADEGTEAFFGQGTRLTVV.

The sample holds a few counts of this clonotype. The chain recombines TRBV6-2 or TRBV6-3 with TRBJ1-2; 8 bases agree with TRBD1. The CDR3 has 14 residues. The ends lost 1 base at V and 2 bases at J; junction bases unmatched: 0. Germline V lookup: CDR1 MNHEY, CDR2 SVGEGT. The CDR3 loop is CASSYWTGNYGYTF. The CDR3 DNA reads as TGTGCCAGCAGTTACTGGACAGGGAACTATGGCTACACCTTC.

This chain uses TRBV12-3 or TRBV12-4 with TRBJ1-5; D not resolved. The CDR3 consists of 14 residues. The V gene lost 6 bases and the J gene lost 4 bases, with 13 bases spanning the gap. Here the CDR3 reads CASRLTPSNQPQHF. The CDR3 nucleotides read TGTGCCAGCAGGTTGACACCCTCAAATCAGCCCCAGCATTTT.

Notes on this clonotype: A read error is possible here, since a much larger clone lies one base away. The V gene is TRBV27, the J gene TRBJ2-1, with a tentative D call TRBD1 (6 bases). Trimming stripped 6 bases from V and 6 bases from J, with 18 bases between. This CDR3 comprises 15 residues. Germline V lookup: CDR1 MNHEY, CDR2 SMNVEV (reference sequence). The CDR3 DNA reads as TGTGCCAGCAGGCCTTTCCAAGGGACACGCAATGAGCAGTTCTTC. It specifies CASRPFQGTRNEQFF.

This clonotype was counted between two and nine times. The chain combines TRBV20-1 with TRBJ2-1; 9 bases agree with TRBD2. Germline CDR1 and CDR2: DFQATT and SNEGSKA (reference sequence). Unmatched junction bases numbered 0, after V lost 3 bases and J lost 0 bases. The length of the CDR3 is 14 residues. The CDR3 sequence is CSASSGSSYNEQFF. The CDR3 bases are TGCAGTGCTAGTAGCGGGAGCTCCTACAATGAGCAGTTCTTC.

This clonotype has just one count. The J gene is TRBJ2-1, the V gene TRBV4-2; the match to TRBD1 covers 12 bases. Germline CDR1 is LGHNA and CDR2 is YNFKEQ. CDR3 length: 16 amino acids. V shed 5 bases and J 7 bases; nucleotides not matched to a gene: 9. The DNA for the CDR3 is TGTGCCAGCAGCTTAGGGGGGACAGGGGGCAGGAATGAGCAGTTCTTC. Its translation: CASSLGGTGGRNEQFF.

This clonotype was seen more than once but under ten times. The chain carries TRBV4-1 and TRBJ2-1; D unresolved. This CDR3 contains 13 residues. Per germline, CDR1 MGHRA and CDR2 YSYEKL. V was clipped by 0 bases and J by 8 bases, with 8 bases between them. The CDR3: CASSQDNSDEQFF. Written as DNA, the CDR3 is TGCGCCAGCAGCCAAGATAACTCGGATGAGCAGTTCTTC.

Details on this clonotype: This clone may be a read error of a much larger clone one base away. As DNA, the CDR3 is TGTGCCAGCAGTTTGTTGAACGGCCCTCGGGACGACCAGTACTTC. Its protein is CASSLLNGPRDDQYF. The V and J genes are TRBV27 and TRBJ2-7; D possibly uses TRBD1 or TRBD2 (5 bases each). Germline CDR1 is MNHEY and CDR2 is SMNVEV (reference sequence). The CDR3 consists of 15 residues.

In regard to this clonotype: At one boundary the junction diverges from the germline segment, which might be a read error. V gene TRBV28 combines with J gene TRBJ1-5, with D unresolved. In germline, CDR1 is MDHEN, CDR2 SYDVKM. CDR3 length: 15 residues. CDR3 nucleotides: TGTTCAATCAGTCTACAGATTTCTCTCAATCAGACCCAGCATTTT. Protein: CSISLQISLNQTQHF.

A note on this clonotype: This may arise from a read error, as a much more abundant clone is one base away. This rearrangement joins TRBV20-1 to TRBJ2-1; a possible D gene is TRBD2 (6 bases). Deletions cut 3 bases from V and 2 bases from J, with 32 bases between. Germline V gene lookup returns CDR1 DFQATT and CDR2 SNEGSKA (reference sequence). The CDR3 has 21 amino acids. The CDR3 coding sequence is TGCAGTGCTAGTGAGGGATCCTTAGCTATCTCGGGGAGGAAAACCTACAATGAGCAGTTCTTC. Protein: CSASEGSLAISGRKTYNEQFF.

Details on this clonotype: The conserved closing phenylalanine or tryptophan is absent in this CDR3, likely reflecting a read error. The J gene is TRBJ1-2, the V gene TRBV7-2, with 7 bases matching TRBD1. This CDR3 is 17 amino acids long. Germline V gene data show CDR1 as SGHTA and CDR2 as FQGNSA. V shed 2 bases and J 3 bases; nucleotides not matched to a gene: 12. The CDR3 nucleotides are TGTGCCAGCAGCTTATCTCACAGGGGCTGGGAGGACTATGGCTACACCCTC. It specifies CASSLSHRGWEDYGYTL.

The chain recombines TRBV29-1 with TRBJ2-2; D uncertain. CDR3 length: 14 residues. Per germline, CDR1 SQVTM and CDR2 ANQGSEA. V was trimmed by 6 bases and J by 2 bases, leaving 13 bases between them. CDR3 bases: TGCAGCGTAACGAGGAACAGAAACACCGGGGAGCTGTTTTTT. Translated: CSVTRNRNTGELFF.

As to this clonotype: A much larger clone differs by one base, so this may be a read error. V is TRBV6-5 and J is TRBJ1-5, with a weak D call TRBD1 (5 bases). The CDR3 sequence is 15 residues long. From germline, CDR1 is MNHEY and CDR2 SVGAGI. DNA of the CDR3: TGTACCAGCAGTGCCCTTTGGGGGGGAGATCAGCCCCAGCATTTT. It specifies CTSSALWGGDQPQHF.

Regarding this clonotype: A much larger clone lies one base from this, so it may be a read error. The chain employs TRBV28 and TRBJ1-4; D ambiguous. CDR3 length: 13 amino acids. Germline assignment: CDR1 MDHEN and CDR2 SYDVKM. CDR3 sequence (DNA): TGTGCCAGCGGTTTGGGCCAGTCGGAAAAACTGTTTTTT. It translates to CASGLGQSEKLFF. Full variable domain (outside the CDR3, taken from reference TRBV28 and TRBJ1-4): DVKVTQSSRYLVKRTGEKVFLECVQDMDHENMFWYRQDPGLGLRLIYFSYDVKMKEKGDIPEGYSVSREKKERFSLILESASTNQTSMYLCASGLGQSEKLFFGSGTQLSVL.

This clonotype was seen at least ten times. DNA for the CDR3: TGTGCCAGCAGTTTACCTTCGACAGGGATAAACGAGCAGTACTTC. It encodes CASSLPSTGINEQYF. The gene calls are TRBV27 and TRBJ2-7, with TRBD1 identical over 7 bases. CDR1 and CDR2 (germline): MNHEY, SMNVEV (reference sequence). With V trimmed by 2 bases and J by 5 bases, 9 bases remained unmatched. The CDR3 length is 15 residues.

A note on this clonotype: A much larger clone is a single base away; this may be a read error. In this CDR3 the conserved last residue, phenylalanine or tryptophan, is missing, so a read error is likely. The rearrangement joins TRBV6-5 to TRBJ2-3; the D is unclear. Germline V gene lookup returns CDR1 MNHEY and CDR2 SVGAGI. The ends were cut back, 7 bases at V and 6 bases at J, with 17 bases in the middle. This CDR3 is built from 14 residues. The CDR3 loop is CASTQRSTRDTQYL. CDR3 in DNA: TGTGCCAGCACCCAAAGATCCACTCGGGATACGCAGTATCTT.

This clonotype appeared a single time. This chain connects TRBV7-3 to TRBJ2-7; 9 bases align to TRBD2. CDR1 and CDR2 from the germline V gene are SGHTA and FQGTGA. J gave up 2 bases and V 5 bases, and 7 bases lay outside the gene matches. The CDR3 totals 15 residues. The CDR3 loop reads CASSVRGGRAYEQYF. The CDR3 bases are TGTGCCAGCAGCGTTAGGGGCGGGAGGGCCTACGAGCAGTACTTC.